The 27 T cell receptor beta chains given below trace back to one sample, sequenced in a study of Graves' ophthalmopathy and Graves' hyperthyroidism. Amplifying from RNA transcripts, the study obtained TCR beta CDR3 regions. Second-round multiplex PCR came after a first-round RT-PCR that employed HTBI primers. TCRdb analysed the multiplex PCR reads with MiXCR anew, one entry per CDR3 protein. Found here are about 230,000 distinct CDR3 sequences, around 50% of them singletons; the top ten hold roughly half. What was sequenced was peripheral blood. Every receptor here comes from an adult man with Graves' ophthalmopathy.

The rearrangement joins TRBV10-2 to TRBJ2-7; no clear D. V lost 0 bases and J lost 7, with 10 bases in between. The CDR3 contains 13 residues. Germline V gene lookup returns CDR1 WSHSY and CDR2 SAAADI. CDR3 coding DNA: TGCGCCAGCAGTGAGTCGATAGAGGAAGAGCAGTACTTC. As protein: CASSESIEEEQYF.

The chain has TRBV10-3 and TRBJ1-1, with a tentative D call TRBD1 (6 bases). The V gene's germline CDR1 is ENHRY and CDR2 SYGVKD. The CDR3 is made up of 14 amino acids. V was shortened by 5 bases and J by 2 bases, with 12 bases between the two germline ends. Here the CDR3 DNA reads TGTGCCATCAGTCCCATAGGGGGAAACACTGAAGCTTTCTTT. It translates to CAISPIGGNTEAFF.

V gene TRBV5-1 combines with J gene TRBJ2-7; 10 bases are a match to TRBD1. Trimming cost V 7 bases and J 3 bases; bases outside gene matches: 7. The CDR3 spans 14 residues. Per the germline V gene, CDR1 is SGHRS and CDR2 is YFSETQ. CDR3 sequence: CASRQGAGSYEQYF. As DNA, the CDR3 is TGCGCCAGCCGACAGGGGGCTGGTAGCTACGAGCAGTACTTC.

This clonotype came up a few times. This chain connects TRBV10-1 to TRBJ1-6, with a possible D match to TRBD1 (6 bases). This CDR3 spans 19 amino acids. CDR1 is WNHNN and CDR2 is SYGVQD in the germline V gene (reference sequence). With 4 bases removed from V and 1 base from J, the gap between germline ends came to 20 bases. CDR3 amino acids: CASSGEPQGATSYNSPLHF. The CDR3, as DNA: TGCGCCAGCAGTGGGGAACCACAGGGTGCAACGTCCTATAATTCACCCCTCCACTTT.

The chain joins TRBV3-1 to TRBJ2-7; D unresolved. The V gene's germline CDR1 is LGHDT and CDR2 YNNKEL (reference sequence). The CDR3 totals 12 residues. Trimming cost V 3 bases and J 3 bases, with 6 bases left between them. The CDR3 sequence is CASSHVLYEQYF. CDR3 DNA sequence: TGTGCCAGCAGCCATGTCCTCTACGAGCAGTACTTC.

This clonotype was counted a few times. The chain is built from TRBV5-1 and TRBJ1-2; D possibly corresponds to TRBD1 (5 bases). Per the germline V gene, CDR1 is SGHRS and CDR2 is YFSETQ. Trimming took 4 bases from V and 5 from J, leaving 15 bases between them. The CDR3 is made up of 14 amino acids. The CDR3 nucleotides are TGCGCCAGCAGCAACCTCCAGGGACCTTATGGCTACACCTTC. It codes for CASSNLQGPYGYTF. Based on the CDR3 plus reference TRBV5-1 and TRBJ1-2, the full variable domain is KAGVTQTPRYLIKTRGQQVTLSCSPISGHRSVSWYQQTPGQGLQFLFEYFSETQRNKGNFPGRFSGRQFSNSRSEMNVSTLELGDSALYLCASSNLQGPYGYTFGSGTRLTVV.

The chain links TRBV2 to TRBJ2-7; 7 bases line up with TRBD1. This CDR3 contains 14 residues. V trimming: 10 bases; J trimming: 5 bases; junction bases outside the gene matches: 14. Per germline, CDR1 SNHLY and CDR2 FYNNEI. CDR3 in amino acids: CATLDTGAVDEQYF. Written as DNA, the CDR3 is TGTGCCACCCTAGATACAGGGGCAGTTGACGAGCAGTACTTC.

This sequence joins TRBV2 and TRBJ2-5; D is perhaps TRBD2 (5 bases). The germline V and J ends were trimmed by 4 bases and 4 bases, with 19 bases remaining between them. This CDR3 contains 16 residues. CDR1 is SNHLY, CDR2 FYNNEI, per germline. In DNA, the CDR3 is TGTGCCAGCAGTGTCCCAGCCAAGGAGGCGGGAGAGACCCAGTACTTC. Amino acids: CASSVPAKEAGETQYF.

V usage is TRBV24-1 and J usage is TRBJ2-5; D might be TRBD2 (6 bases). From germline, CDR1 is KGHDR and CDR2 SFDVKD. The V gene lost 11 bases and the J gene lost 2 bases, with 20 bases spanning the gap. This CDR3 region has 15 residues. As DNA, the CDR3 is TGTGCCAGCTCACAGGCTAGCGCAGCGCAAGAGACCCAGTACTTC. It codes for CASSQASAAQETQYF.

This clonotype showed up many times. V usage is TRBV12-3 or TRBV12-4 and J usage is TRBJ1-5; 7 bases align to TRBD1. This CDR3 spans 14 amino acids. Trimming cost V 3 bases and J 4 bases; bases outside gene matches: 3. CDR3: CASSFGRGNQPQHF. DNA of the CDR3: TGTGCCAGCAGTTTCGGCAGGGGGAATCAGCCCCAGCATTTT.

This clonotype was detected a few times. V is TRBV7-9 and J is TRBJ2-7; 9 nucleotides agree with TRBD1. The CDR3 has 15 residues. Losses at the gene ends were 6 bases for V and 4 bases for J; bases not matched to a gene: 10. Per germline, CDR1 SEHNR and CDR2 FQNEAQ (reference sequence). CDR3 loop: CASSFRQGGSYEQYF. The CDR3 bases are TGTGCCAGCAGTTTCCGACAGGGGGGGAGTTACGAGCAGTACTTC.

This chain uses TRBV9 with TRBJ1-6; D call uncertain. The CDR3 has 15 amino acids. V was cut by 5 bases and J by 10 bases, with 19 bases left in between. Germline V gene lookup returns CDR1 SGDLS and CDR2 YYNGEE. The CDR3 sequence: CASSYDSGSASPLHF. The CDR3 DNA reads TGTGCCAGCAGTTACGATTCCGGGAGTGCCTCACCCCTCCACTTT.

This clonotype was seen a handful of times. The V and J genes are TRBV15 and TRBJ2-5; D gene uncertain. The germline V gene encodes CDR1 LNHNV and CDR2 YYDKDF (reference sequence). V was cut by 3 bases and J by 4 bases, with 9 bases left in between. This CDR3 comprises 13 residues. For the CDR3, the DNA is TGTGCCACCAGCAGCCCGTGGAGAGAGACCCAGTACTTC. Amino acid sequence: CATSSPWRETQYF.

This clonotype was observed many times. The CDR3 loop is CASSTGRNEKLFF. CDR3 sequence (DNA): TGTGCCAGCAGTACGGGGCGGAATGAAAAACTGTTTTTT. This chain links TRBV2 with TRBJ1-4; perhaps TRBD1 as D (5 bases). The CDR3 runs 13 residues. Between the trimmed V and J ends, which lost 5 bases and 5 bases, there was a span of 9 bases. CDR1 SNHLY and CDR2 FYNNEI come from the germline V gene. Filled out from reference TRBV2 and TRBJ1-4, the complete variable domain reads EPEVTQTPSHQVTQMGQEVILRCVPISNHLYFYWYRQILGQKVEFLVSFYNNEISEKSEIFDDQFSVERPDGSNFTLKIRSTKLEDSAMYFCASSTGRNEKLFFGSGTQLSVL.

Of note for this clonotype: A read error may explain this, as a much larger clone is one base away. The V call is TRBV7-3, the J call TRBJ1-2; maybe TRBD1 (5 bases). Trimming took 0 bases from V and 2 from J, leaving 13 bases between them. Germline values: CDR1 SGHTA, CDR2 FQGTGA. The CDR3 runs 16 residues. CDR3 DNA: TGTGCCAGCAGCTTAACCCCAGGGCAGGACAACTATGGCTACACCTTC. Protein: CASSLTPGQDNYGYTF.

The CDR3 loop reads CASSLRGAEYEKLFF. The CDR3 DNA reads TGTGCCAGCTCTCTCAGGGGTGCGGAGTATGAAAAACTGTTTTTT. J is TRBJ1-4 and V is TRBV12-3 or TRBV12-4; D is perhaps TRBD1 (6 bases). The CDR3 runs to 15 residues. Trimming took off 8 bases at V and 6 bases at J, with 19 bases between the two ends.

This clonotype was recorded a few times. The chain combines TRBV2 with TRBJ2-5; 7 bases fit TRBD1. The V gene end was trimmed by 8 bases and the J gene end by 2 bases; junction bases not matched to a gene: 8. CDR1 SNHLY and CDR2 FYNNEI come from the germline V gene. This CDR3 spans 14 amino acids. As DNA, the CDR3 is TGTGCCAGCTATTCCGGACAGGTTCAAGAGACCCAGTACTTC. The encoded protein is CASYSGQVQETQYF.

This clonotype was seen a few times. J is TRBJ2-7 and V is TRBV15, with a tentative D call TRBD1 (5 bases). This CDR3 has 15 residues. Trimming stripped 5 bases from V and 3 bases from J, with 17 bases between. Germline-derived CDR1 and CDR2 are LNHNV and YYDKDF (reference sequence). This chain's CDR3 is CATSDKTGASYEQYF. The CDR3 DNA is TGTGCCACCAGCGACAAAACTGGGGCGAGCTACGAGCAGTACTTC.

The rearrangement joins TRBV6-5 to TRBJ1-5, with 7 bases lining up with TRBD1. Germline values: CDR1 MNHEY, CDR2 SVGAGI. Trimming at V came to 5 bases and at J to 3 bases, leaving 4 bases not matched to a gene. The CDR3 is made up of 14 amino acids. The CDR3 DNA sequence: TGTGCCAGCAGTCAACAGGGGTACAATCAGCCCCAGCATTTT. Encoded protein: CASSQQGYNQPQHF.

The chain links TRBV2 to TRBJ2-3, with TRBD2 matching over 11 bases. Losses at the gene ends were 4 bases for V and 2 bases for J; bases not matched to a gene: 5. Germline-derived CDR1 and CDR2 are SNHLY and FYNNEI. This CDR3 has 16 residues. In DNA form, the CDR3 reads TGTGCCAGCAGTGTAGGGACTAGCGGTTCCACAGATACGCAGTATTTT. Translation: CASSVGTSGSTDTQYF.

The chain couples TRBV5-1 to TRBJ1-2, with 10 bases that match TRBD1. This CDR3 is 14 amino acids long. V dropped 3 bases and J dropped 4; count of bases not matched to a gene: 3. The germline V gene has CDR1 SGHRS and CDR2 YFSETQ. The CDR3 region has the DNA TGCGCCAGCAGCTCCCGGACAGGGGGCTATGGCTACACCTTC. Protein sequence: CASSSRTGGYGYTF.

This clonotype turned up a few times. The chain links TRBV9 to TRBJ1-1; 7 bases are shared with TRBD1. Germline trimming cut 2 bases from V and 8 bases from J; bases unmatched to any gene: 9. Germline V lookup: CDR1 SGDLS, CDR2 YYNGEE. There are 14 residues in the CDR3. CDR3 residues: CASSVTHRGGEAFF. In DNA, the CDR3 is TGTGCCAGCAGCGTCACACATAGAGGGGGCGAAGCTTTCTTT.

This chain joins TRBV6-2 or TRBV6-3 and TRBJ2-5; 9 bases agree with TRBD2. CDR3 size: 16 residues. The J segment lost 2 bases and the V segment lost 5 bases, leaving 9 bases of the junction unmatched. CDR1 and CDR2 from the germline V gene are MNHEY and SVGEGT. CDR3 amino acids: CASSEAPSGVQETQYF. CDR3 in DNA: TGTGCCAGCAGTGAAGCACCTAGCGGGGTACAAGAGACCCAGTACTTC.

A few counts support this clonotype. The chain recombines TRBV5-1 with TRBJ1-2, with D perhaps TRBD1 (6 bases). CDR3 length: 15 residues. Germline V CDR1 and CDR2: SGHRS, YFSETQ. Trimming removed 4 bases at V and 2 bases at J, with 15 bases between. CDR3 nucleotide sequence: TGCGCCAGCAGCGACTTAACAGGGAAGAACTATGGCTACACCTTC. Its translation: CASSDLTGKNYGYTF.

The chain recombines TRBV7-9 with TRBJ2-6, with unresolved D. This CDR3 region has 12 residues. The germline V gene has CDR1 SEHNR and CDR2 FQNEAQ (reference sequence). Trimming removed 5 bases at V and 9 bases at J, with 8 bases between. The CDR3 DNA follows: TGTGCCAGCAGCATAAGGGACAACGTCCTGACTTTC. This translates into CASSIRDNVLTF.

CDR3 sequence reads: CSARDYEAGRRGREETQYF. The CDR3, as DNA: TGCAGTGCTAGAGATTATGAAGCCGGGCGGAGGGGGCGCGAAGAGACCCAGTACTTC. This chain links TRBV20-1 with TRBJ2-5, with D possibly matching TRBD1 (7 bases). Germline assignment: CDR1 DFQATT and CDR2 SNEGSKA (reference sequence). V lost 0 bases and J lost 3, with 26 bases in between. CDR3 length: 19 amino acids.

This clonotype was counted ten times or more. The rearrangement joins TRBV29-1 to TRBJ2-7, with D possibly matching TRBD1 (7 bases). This CDR3 spans 12 amino acids. Trimming removed 4 bases at V and 5 bases at J, with 12 bases between. Germline CDR1 is SQVTM and CDR2 is ANQGSEA. The CDR3 loop is CSVARGADEQYF. DNA for the CDR3: TGCAGCGTTGCCAGGGGGGCGGACGAGCAGTACTTC.